This T cell receptor beta chain was sequenced during a study of blood T cell repertoires in COVID-19. Across the study: COVID-19 samples, acute and convalescent, were from the United States, Italy and Spain. T cells, B-cell-depleted T cells, or PBMCs supplied cDNA or gDNA.

The germline CDR1 and CDR2 sequences are MGHDK and SYGVNS. Trimming stripped 8 bases from V and 0 bases from J, with 11 bases between. CDR3 length: 14 amino acids. The study recruited people aged about 18 to 90 years across under 25 US areas. Two negative PCRs, clearance, or symptom resolution characterized the recovered Cohort 3 donors. Generated by immunoSEQ multiplex PCR, the TCRdb table keeps only in-frame clones and is missing some. This sample has 250,000 to 400,000 clones, with more than 70% found just once. The chain recombines TRBV25-1 with TRBJ1-3; possibly TRBD1 for D (5 bases). Sequenced material: PBMCs or T cells enriched from blood (not recorded which). The sequence came from a woman aged 25 to 45 who had recovered from COVID-19. CDR3 residues: CASQGLHSGNTIYF. CDR3 DNA sequence: TGTGCCAGCCAGGGACTCCACTCTGGAAACACCATATATTTT.